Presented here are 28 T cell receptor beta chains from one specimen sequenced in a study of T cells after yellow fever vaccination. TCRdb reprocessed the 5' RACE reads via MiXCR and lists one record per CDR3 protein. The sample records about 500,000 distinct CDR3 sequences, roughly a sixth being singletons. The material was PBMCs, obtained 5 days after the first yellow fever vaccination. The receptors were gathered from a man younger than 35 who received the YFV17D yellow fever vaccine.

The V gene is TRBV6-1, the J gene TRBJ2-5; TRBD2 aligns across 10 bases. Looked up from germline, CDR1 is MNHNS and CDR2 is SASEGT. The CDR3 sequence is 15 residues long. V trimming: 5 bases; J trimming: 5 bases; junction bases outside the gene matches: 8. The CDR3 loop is CASSRGSGGAETQYF. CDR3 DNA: TGTGCCAGCAGTCGGGGGAGCGGGGGGGCCGAGACCCAGTACTTC.

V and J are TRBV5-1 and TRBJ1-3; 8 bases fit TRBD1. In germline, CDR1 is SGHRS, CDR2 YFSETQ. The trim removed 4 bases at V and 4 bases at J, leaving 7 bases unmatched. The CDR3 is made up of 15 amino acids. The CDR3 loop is CASSVGQGMGNTIYF. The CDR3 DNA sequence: TGCGCCAGCAGCGTCGGACAGGGAATGGGAAACACCATATATTTT.

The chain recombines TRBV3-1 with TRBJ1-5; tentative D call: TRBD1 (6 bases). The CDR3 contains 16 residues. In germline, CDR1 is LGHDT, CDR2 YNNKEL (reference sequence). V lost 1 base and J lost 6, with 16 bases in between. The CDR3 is CASSQGFGGGGQPQHF. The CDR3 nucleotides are TGTGCCAGCAGCCAAGGCTTTGGAGGGGGGGGTCAGCCCCAGCATTTT.

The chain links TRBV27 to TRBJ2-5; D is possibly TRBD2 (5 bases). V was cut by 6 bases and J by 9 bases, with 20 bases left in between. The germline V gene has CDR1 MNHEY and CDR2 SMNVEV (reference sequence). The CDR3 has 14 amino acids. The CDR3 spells CASSPVGLKRAQYF. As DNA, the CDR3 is TGTGCCAGCAGCCCCGTAGGACTTAAGAGGGCCCAGTACTTC.

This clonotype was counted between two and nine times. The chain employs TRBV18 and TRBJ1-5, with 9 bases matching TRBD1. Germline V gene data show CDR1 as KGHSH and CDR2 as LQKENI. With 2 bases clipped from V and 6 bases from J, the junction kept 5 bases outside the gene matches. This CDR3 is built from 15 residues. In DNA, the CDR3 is TGTGCCAGCTCACCAACGGGACAGGGCCCTCAGCCCCAGCATTTT. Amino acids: CASSPTGQGPQPQHF.

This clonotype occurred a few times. The CDR3: CASRTNAPVGVDSPLHF. CDR3 nucleotide sequence: TGTGCCAGCAGAACCAACGCCCCGGTGGGGGTGGATTCACCCCTCCACTTT. J is TRBJ1-6 and V is TRBV7-2; tentatively, D is TRBD1 (5 bases). Trimming left V 6 bases short and J 8 bases short, with 23 bases between. CDR3 size: 17 residues. From germline, CDR1 is SGHTA and CDR2 FQGNSA. Drawing the rest from reference TRBV7-2 and TRBJ1-6, the complete variable domain is GAGVSQSPSNKVTEKGKDVELRCDPISGHTALYWYRQSLGQGLEFLIYFQGNSAPDKSGLPSDRFSAERTGGSVSTLTIQRTQQEDSAVYLCASRTNAPVGVDSPLHFGNGTRLTVT.

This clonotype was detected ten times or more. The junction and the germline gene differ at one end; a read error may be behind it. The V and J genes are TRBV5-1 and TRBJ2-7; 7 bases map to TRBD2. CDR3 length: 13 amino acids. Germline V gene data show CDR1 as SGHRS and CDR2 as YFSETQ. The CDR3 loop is CASSPRGGYEQYF. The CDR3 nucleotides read TGTGCCAGCAGCCCCCGGGGAGGGTACGAGCAGTACTTC.

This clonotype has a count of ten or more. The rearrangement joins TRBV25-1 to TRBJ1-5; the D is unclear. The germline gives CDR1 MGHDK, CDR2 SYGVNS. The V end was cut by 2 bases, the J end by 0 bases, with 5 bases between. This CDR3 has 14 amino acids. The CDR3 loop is CASSEVGSNQPQHF. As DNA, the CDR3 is TGTGCCAGCAGTGAAGTAGGTAGCAATCAGCCCCAGCATTTT.

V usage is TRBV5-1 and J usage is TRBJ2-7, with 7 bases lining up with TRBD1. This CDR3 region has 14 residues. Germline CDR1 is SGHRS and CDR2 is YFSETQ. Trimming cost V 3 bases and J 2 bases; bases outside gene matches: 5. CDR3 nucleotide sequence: TGCGCCAGCAGCTCACAGGGGTCAGCCTACGAGCAGTACTTC. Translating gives CASSSQGSAYEQYF.

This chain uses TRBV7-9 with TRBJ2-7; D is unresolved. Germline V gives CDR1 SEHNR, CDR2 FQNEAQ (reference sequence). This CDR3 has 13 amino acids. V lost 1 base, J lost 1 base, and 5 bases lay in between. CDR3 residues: CASSLEISYEQYV. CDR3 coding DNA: TGTGCCAGCAGCTTAGAGATTTCCTACGAGCAGTACGTC.

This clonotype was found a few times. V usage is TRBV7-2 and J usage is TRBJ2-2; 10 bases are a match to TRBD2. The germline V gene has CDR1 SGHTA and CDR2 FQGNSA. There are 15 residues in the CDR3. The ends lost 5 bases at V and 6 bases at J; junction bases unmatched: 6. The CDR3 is CASSRTSGVPGELFF. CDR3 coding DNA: TGTGCCAGCAGCCGGACTAGCGGCGTACCCGGGGAGCTGTTTTTT.

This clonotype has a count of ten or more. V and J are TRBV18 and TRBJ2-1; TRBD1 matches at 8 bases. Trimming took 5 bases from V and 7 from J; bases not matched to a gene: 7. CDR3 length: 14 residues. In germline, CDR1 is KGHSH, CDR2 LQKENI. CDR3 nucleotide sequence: TGTGCCAGCTCATCAAGACAGGGGATTAATGAGCAGTTCTTC. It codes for CASSSRQGINEQFF.

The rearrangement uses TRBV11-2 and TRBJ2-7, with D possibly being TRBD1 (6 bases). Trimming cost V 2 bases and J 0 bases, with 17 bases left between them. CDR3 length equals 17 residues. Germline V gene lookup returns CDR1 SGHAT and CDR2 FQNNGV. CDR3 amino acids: CASSLNWAQGLSYEQYV. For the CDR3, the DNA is TGTGCCAGCAGCTTAAATTGGGCTCAGGGGCTCTCCTACGAGCAGTACGTC.

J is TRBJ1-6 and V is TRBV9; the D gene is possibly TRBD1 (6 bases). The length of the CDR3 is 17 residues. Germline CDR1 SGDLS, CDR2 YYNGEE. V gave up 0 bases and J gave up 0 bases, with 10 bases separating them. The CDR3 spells CASSVGGPSSYNSPLHF. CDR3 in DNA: TGTGCCAGCAGCGTAGGGGGGCCGAGCTCCTATAATTCACCCCTCCACTTT.

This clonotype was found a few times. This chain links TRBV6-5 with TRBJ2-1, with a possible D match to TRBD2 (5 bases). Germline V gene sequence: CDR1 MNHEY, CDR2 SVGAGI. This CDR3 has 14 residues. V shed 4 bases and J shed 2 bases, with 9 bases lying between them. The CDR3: CASSSHGAYNEQFF. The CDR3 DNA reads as TGTGCCAGCAGTTCCCACGGGGCCTACAATGAGCAGTTCTTC.

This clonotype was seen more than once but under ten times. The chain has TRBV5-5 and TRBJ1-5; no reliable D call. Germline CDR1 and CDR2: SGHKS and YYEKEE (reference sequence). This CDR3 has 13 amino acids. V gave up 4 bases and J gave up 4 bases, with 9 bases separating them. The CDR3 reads CASSAQVNQPQHF. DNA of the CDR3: TGTGCCAGCAGCGCTCAAGTAAATCAGCCCCAGCATTTT.

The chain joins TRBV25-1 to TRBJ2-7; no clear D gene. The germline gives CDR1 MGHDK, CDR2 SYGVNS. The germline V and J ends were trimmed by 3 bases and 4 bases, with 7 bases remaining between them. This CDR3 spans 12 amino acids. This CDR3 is CASSDLDYEQYV. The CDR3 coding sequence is TGTGCCAGCAGTGATCTAGATTACGAGCAGTACGTC.

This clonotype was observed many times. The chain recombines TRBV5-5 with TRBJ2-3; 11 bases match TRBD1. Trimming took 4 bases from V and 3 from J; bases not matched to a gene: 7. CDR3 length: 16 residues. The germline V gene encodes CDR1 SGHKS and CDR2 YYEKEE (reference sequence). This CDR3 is CASSGEGTGGTDTQYF. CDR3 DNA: TGTGCCAGCAGCGGGGAGGGGACAGGGGGGACAGATACGCAGTATTTT.

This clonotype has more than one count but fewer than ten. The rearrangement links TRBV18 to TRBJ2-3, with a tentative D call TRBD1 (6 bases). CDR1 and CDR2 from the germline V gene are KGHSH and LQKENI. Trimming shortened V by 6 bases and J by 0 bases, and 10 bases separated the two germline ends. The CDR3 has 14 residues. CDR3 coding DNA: TGTGCCAGCTCTAAGGACAGTAGCACAGATACGCAGTATTTT. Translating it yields CASSKDSSTDTQYF.

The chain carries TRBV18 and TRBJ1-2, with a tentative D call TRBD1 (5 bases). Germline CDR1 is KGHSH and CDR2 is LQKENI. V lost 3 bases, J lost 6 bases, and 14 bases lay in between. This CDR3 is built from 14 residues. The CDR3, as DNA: TGTGCCAGCTCACCCCGGGGGAGCCACGATGGCTACACCTTC. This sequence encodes CASSPRGSHDGYTF.

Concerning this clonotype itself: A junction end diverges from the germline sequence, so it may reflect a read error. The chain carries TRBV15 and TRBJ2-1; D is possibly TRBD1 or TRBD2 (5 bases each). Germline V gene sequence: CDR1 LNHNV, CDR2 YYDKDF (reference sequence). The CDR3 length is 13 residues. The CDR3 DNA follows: TGTGCCACCAGCGAGTCCCCTGGGGGACGGGGCTCCTTC. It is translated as CATSESPGGRGSF.

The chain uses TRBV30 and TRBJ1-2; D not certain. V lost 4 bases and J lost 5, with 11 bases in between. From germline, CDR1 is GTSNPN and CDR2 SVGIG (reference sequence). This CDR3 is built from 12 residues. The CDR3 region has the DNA TGTGCCTGGACCCCGGGAGGGTATGGCTACACCTTC. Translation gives CAWTPGGYGYTF.

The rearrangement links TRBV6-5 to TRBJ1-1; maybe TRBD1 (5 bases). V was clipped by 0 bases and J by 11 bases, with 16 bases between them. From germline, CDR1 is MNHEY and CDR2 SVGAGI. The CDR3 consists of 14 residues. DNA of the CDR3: TGTGCCAGCAGTTACTCCTTCACTCGTGGGGGGGCTTTCTTT. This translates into CASSYSFTRGGAFF.

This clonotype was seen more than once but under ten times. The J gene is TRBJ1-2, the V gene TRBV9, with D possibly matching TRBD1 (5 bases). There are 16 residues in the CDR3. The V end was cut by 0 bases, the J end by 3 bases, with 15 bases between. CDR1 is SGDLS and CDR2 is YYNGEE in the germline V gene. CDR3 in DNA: TGTGCCAGCAGCGTAGGAGGTGAGACAGAATACTATGGCTACACCTTC. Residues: CASSVGGETEYYGYTF.

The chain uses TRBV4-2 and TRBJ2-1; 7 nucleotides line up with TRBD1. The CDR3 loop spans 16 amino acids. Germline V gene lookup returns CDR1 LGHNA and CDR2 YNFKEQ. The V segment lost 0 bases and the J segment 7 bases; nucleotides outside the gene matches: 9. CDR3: CASSQDRAGGFNEQFF. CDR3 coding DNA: TGTGCCAGCAGCCAAGATCGGGCAGGGGGTTTTAATGAGCAGTTCTTC.

The CDR3 bases are TGTGCCAGCTCACCCCTGGGCCAGGAGCAGTTCTTC. This gives the protein CASSPLGQEQFF. The chain is built from TRBV18 and TRBJ2-1, with D hard to call. This CDR3 has 12 amino acids. Between the trimmed V and J ends, which lost 3 bases and 10 bases, there was a span of 10 bases. The V gene's germline CDR1 is KGHSH and CDR2 LQKENI.

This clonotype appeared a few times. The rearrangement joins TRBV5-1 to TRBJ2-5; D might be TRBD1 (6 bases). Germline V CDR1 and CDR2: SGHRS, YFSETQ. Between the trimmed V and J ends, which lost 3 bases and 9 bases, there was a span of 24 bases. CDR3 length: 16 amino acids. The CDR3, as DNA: TGCGCCAGCAGCTCTCCGGCCGACAGGCTCCAATGGGCCCAGTACTTC. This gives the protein CASSSPADRLQWAQYF.

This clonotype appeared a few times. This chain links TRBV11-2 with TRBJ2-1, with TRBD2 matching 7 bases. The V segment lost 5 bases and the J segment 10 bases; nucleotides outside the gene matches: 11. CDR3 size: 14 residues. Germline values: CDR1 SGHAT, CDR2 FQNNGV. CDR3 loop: CASSTLPLAVEQFF. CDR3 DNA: TGTGCCAGCAGCACGCTTCCTCTAGCGGTGGAGCAGTTCTTC.